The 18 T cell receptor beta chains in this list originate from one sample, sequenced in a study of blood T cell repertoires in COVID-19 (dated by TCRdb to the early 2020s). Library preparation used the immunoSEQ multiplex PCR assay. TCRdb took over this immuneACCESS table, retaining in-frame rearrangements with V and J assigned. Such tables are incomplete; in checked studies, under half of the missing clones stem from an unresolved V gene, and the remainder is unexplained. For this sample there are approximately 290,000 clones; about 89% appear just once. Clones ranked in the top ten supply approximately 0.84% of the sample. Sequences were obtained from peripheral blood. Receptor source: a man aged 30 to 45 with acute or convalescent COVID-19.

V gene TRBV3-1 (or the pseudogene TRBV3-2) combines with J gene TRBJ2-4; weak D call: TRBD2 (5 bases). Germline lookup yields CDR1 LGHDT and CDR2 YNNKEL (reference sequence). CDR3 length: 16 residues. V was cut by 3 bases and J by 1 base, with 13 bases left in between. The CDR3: CASSQVSSLAKNIQYF. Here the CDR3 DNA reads TGTGCCAGCAGCCAGGTGTCTAGCTTGGCCAAAAACATTCAGTACTTC.

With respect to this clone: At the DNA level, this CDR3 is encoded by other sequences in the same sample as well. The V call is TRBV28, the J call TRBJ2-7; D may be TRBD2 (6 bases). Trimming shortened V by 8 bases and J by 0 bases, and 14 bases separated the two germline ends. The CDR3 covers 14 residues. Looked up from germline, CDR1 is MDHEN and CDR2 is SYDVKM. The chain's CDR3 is CASRRGGSSYEQYF. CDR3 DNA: TGTGCCAGCCGCCGAGGAGGGAGCTCCTACGAGCAGTACTTC.

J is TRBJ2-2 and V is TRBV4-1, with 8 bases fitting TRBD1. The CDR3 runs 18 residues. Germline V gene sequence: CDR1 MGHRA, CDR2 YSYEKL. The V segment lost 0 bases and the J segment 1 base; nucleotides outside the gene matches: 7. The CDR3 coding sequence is TGCGCCAGCAGCCAAGATGTGTTAGGACAGGGGAACACCGGGGAGCTGTTTTTT. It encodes CASSQDVLGQGNTGELFF.

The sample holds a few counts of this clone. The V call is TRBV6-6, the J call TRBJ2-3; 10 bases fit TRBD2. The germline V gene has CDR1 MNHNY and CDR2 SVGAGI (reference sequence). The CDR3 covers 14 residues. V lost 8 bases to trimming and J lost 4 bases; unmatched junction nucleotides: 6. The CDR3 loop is CASVAGGHADTQYF. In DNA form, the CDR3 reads TGTGCCAGCGTAGCGGGAGGCCACGCAGATACGCAGTATTTT.

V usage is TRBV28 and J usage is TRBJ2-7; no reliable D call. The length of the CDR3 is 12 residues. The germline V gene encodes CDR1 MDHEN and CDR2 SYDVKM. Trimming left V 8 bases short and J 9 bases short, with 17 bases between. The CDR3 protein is CASATWANGQYF. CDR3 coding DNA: TGTGCCAGCGCTACGTGGGCGAACGGGCAGTACTTC.

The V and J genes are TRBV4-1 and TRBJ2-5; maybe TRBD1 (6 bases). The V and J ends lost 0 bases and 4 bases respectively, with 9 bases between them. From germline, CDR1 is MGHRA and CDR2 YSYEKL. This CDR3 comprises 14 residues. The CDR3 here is CASSQDRGTETQYF. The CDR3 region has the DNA TGCGCCAGCAGCCAAGACAGGGGAACAGAGACCCAGTACTTC.

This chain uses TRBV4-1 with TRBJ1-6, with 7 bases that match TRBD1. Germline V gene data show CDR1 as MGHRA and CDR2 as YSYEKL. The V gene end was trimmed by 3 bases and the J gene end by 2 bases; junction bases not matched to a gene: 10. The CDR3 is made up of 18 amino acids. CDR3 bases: TGCGCCAGCAGCCATGCTGACAGGGCCCAGCCCTATAATTCACCCCTCCACTTT. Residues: CASSHADRAQPYNSPLHF.

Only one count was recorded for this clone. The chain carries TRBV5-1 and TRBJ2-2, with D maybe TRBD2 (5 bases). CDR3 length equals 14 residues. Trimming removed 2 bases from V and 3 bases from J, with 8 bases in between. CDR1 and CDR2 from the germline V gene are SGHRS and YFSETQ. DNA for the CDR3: TGCGCCAGCAGCTTCGGGGATTACACCGGGGAGCTGTTTTTT. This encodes CASSFGDYTGELFF.

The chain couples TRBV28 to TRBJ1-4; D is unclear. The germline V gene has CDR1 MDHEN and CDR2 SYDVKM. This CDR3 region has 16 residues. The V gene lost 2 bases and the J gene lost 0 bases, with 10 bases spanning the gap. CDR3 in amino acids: CASSLALYATNEKLFF. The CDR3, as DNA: TGTGCCAGCAGTTTAGCACTATATGCAACTAATGAAAAACTGTTTTTT.

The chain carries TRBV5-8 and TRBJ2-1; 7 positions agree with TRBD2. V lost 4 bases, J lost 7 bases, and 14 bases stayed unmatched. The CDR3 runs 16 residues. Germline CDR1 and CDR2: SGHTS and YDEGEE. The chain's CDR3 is CASSLLIQRDHNEQFF. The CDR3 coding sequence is TGTGCCAGCAGCCTCCTTATCCAGCGGGATCATAATGAGCAGTTCTTC.

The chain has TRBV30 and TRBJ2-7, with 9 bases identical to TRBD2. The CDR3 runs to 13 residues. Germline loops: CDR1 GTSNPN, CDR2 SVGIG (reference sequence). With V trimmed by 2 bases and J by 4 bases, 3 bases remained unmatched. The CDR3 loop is CAWSSGRNYEQYF. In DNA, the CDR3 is TGTGCCTGGAGTAGCGGGAGGAATTACGAGCAGTACTTC. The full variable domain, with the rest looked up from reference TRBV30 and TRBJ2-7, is SQTIHQWPATLVQPVGSPLSLECTVEGTSNPNLYWYRQAAGRGLQLLFYSVGIGQISSEVPQNLSASRPQDRQFILSSKKLLLSDSGFYLCAWSSGRNYEQYFGPGTRLTVT.

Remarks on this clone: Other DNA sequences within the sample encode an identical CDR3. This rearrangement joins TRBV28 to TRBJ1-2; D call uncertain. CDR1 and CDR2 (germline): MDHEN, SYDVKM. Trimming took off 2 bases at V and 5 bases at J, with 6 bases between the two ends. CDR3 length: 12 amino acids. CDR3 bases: TGTGCCAGCAGTTTACAGAAGTATGGCTACACCTTC. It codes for CASSLQKYGYTF.

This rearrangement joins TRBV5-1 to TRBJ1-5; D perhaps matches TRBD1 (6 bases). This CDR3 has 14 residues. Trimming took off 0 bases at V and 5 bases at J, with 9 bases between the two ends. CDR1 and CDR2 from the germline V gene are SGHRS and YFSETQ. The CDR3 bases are TGCGCCAGCAGCTTGGCTTCAGGGGATCAGCCCCAGCATTTT. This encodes CASSLASGDQPQHF.

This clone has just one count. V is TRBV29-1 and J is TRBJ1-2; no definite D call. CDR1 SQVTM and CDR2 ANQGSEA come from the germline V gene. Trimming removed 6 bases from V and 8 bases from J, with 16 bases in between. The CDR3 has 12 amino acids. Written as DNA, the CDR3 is TGCAGCGTCCCGACCCGGAGCCGGGGCTACACCTTC. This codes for CSVPTRSRGYTF.

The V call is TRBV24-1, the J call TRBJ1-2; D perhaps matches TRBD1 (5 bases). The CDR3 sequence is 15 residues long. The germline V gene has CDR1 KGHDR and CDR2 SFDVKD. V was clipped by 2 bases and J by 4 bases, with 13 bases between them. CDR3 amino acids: CATSDWVQGGYGYTF. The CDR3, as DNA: TGTGCCACCAGTGATTGGGTCCAGGGAGGCTATGGCTACACCTTC.

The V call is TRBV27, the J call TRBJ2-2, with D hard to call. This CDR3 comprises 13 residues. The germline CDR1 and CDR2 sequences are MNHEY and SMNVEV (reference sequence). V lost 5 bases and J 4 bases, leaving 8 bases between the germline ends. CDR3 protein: CASSRGGTGELFF. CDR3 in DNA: TGTGCCAGCAGTCGAGGCGGCACCGGGGAGCTGTTTTTT.

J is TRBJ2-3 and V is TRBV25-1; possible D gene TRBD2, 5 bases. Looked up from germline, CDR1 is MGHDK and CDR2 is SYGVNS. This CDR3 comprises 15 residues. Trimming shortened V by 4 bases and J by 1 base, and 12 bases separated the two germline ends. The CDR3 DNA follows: TGTGCCAGCAGTGGACCCGGGATACGCACAGATACGCAGTATTTT. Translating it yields CASSGPGIRTDTQYF.

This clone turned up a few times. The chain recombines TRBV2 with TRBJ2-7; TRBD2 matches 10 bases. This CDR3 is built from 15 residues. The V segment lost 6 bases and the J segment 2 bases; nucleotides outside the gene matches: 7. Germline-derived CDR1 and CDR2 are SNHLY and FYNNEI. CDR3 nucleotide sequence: TGTGCCAGCAGATCCAGGACTAGCGGACCCTACGAGCAGTACTTC. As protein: CASRSRTSGPYEQYF.